A selection of T cell receptor beta chains follows, all from one sample in a study of CD8 T cells in acute hepatitis C reinfection. Generated by immunoSEQ multiplex PCR, the TCRdb table keeps only in-frame clones and is missing some. The profile shows 30,000 to 45,000 clones, 70% to 90% of them singletons. The sequenced material came from naive CD8+ T cells from PBMCs. The receptors originated from a woman aged 18-29 years who spontaneously cleared hepatitis C infection. CDR3s include the opening cysteine and the closing phenylalanine or tryptophan. The D gene is left open where the match is weak. Not all rows give a size; the values are once, few, many and, for expanded clones, a class.

v_gene	abundance	j_gene	d_gene	CDR3aa	CDR3nt
TRBV6-1	NA	TRBJ1-5	NA	CASSEAGATQPQHF	TGTGCCAGCAGTGAAGCAGGGGCCACTCAGCCCCAGCATTTT
TRBV19	NA	TRBJ1-1	NA	CASSIRGAGTEAFF	TGTGCCAGTAGTATCCGGGGGGCAGGCACTGAAGCTTTCTTT
TRBV7-9	NA	TRBJ2-2	NA	CASSTSTNTGELFF	TGTGCCAGCAGCACATCTACGAACACCGGGGAGCTGTTTTTT
TRBV2	NA	TRBJ1-1	NA	CASRDPRVSDTEAFF	TGTGCCAGCAGGGACCCCCGGGTCTCGGACACTGAAGCTTTCTTT
TRBV6-5	once	TRBJ1-1	NA	CASSPIAYTEAFF	TGTGCCAGCAGCCCCATAGCCTACACTGAAGCTTTCTTT
TRBV4-1	NA	TRBJ1-1	NA	CASSQVGGTPNTEAFF	TGCGCCAGCAGCCAAGTAGGGGGGACACCGAACACTGAAGCTTTCTTT
TRBV27	NA	TRBJ1-1	NA	CASVGGLNTEAFF	TGTGCCAGCGTGGGAGGGCTGAACACTGAAGCTTTCTTT
TRBV4-1	NA	TRBJ2-7	NA	CASSQGELTYEQYF	TGCGCCAGCAGCCAAGGGGAGCTAACCTACGAGCAGTACTTC
TRBV19	NA	TRBJ1-4	TRBD1	CATQGAAYFNEKLFF	TGTGCTACGCAGGGGGCAGCCTACTTCAATGAAAAACTGTTTTTT
TRBV27	NA	TRBJ2-3	TRBD2	CATSSGLYTDTQYF	TGTGCCACCTCTAGCGGGCTGTACACAGATACGCAGTATTTT
TRBV25-1	NA	TRBJ1-1	TRBD1	CASSEPLERGPFF	TGTGCCAGCAGTGAACCCTTAGAGAGGGGGCCTTTCTTT
TRBV30	NA	TRBJ2-3	TRBD1	CAWSVQGVITDTQYF	TGTGCCTGGAGTGTACAGGGGGTTATCACAGATACGCAGTATTTT
TRBV18	NA	TRBJ2-7	NA	CASSPEGYEQYF	TGTGCCAGCTCCCCGGAAGGGTACGAGCAGTACTTC
TRBV7-9	NA	TRBJ1-5	NA	CASSFGGPDSNQPQHF	TGTGCCAGCAGTTTCGGGGGGCCCGATAGCAATCAGCCCCAGCATTTT
TRBV9	NA	TRBJ2-7	NA	CASSLGGTYSYEQYF	TGTGCCAGCAGCCTAGGTGGGACGTACTCCTACGAGCAGTACTTC
TRBV27	NA	TRBJ2-7	TRBD1	CASTSGASAGTGRHEQYF	TGTGCCAGCACTTCGGGGGCGTCCGCCGGGACAGGCCGCCACGAGCAGTACTTC
TRBV5-1	NA	TRBJ1-1	NA	CASSLAPGPRGGNTEAFF	TGCGCCAGCAGCTTGGCCCCGGGACCCCGTGGGGGAAACACTGAAGCTTTCTTT
TRBV10-1	NA	TRBJ2-3	NA	CASSELTMSSTGRTDTQYF	TGCGCCAGCAGTGAGCTCACCATGTCCTCGACCGGGCGGACAGATACGCAGTATTTT
TRBV4-1	NA	TRBJ1-3	NA	CASSQGFSLALTVSGNTIYF	TGCGCCAGCAGCCAAGGATTTAGCCTTGCCCTGACCGTCTCTGGAAACACCATATATTTT
TRBV18	NA	TRBJ2-5	TRBD1	CASSPPLRGETQYF	TGTGCCAGCTCACCACCGCTCAGGGGGGAGACCCAGTACTTC
TRBV2	few	TRBJ2-2	NA	CASRQENTGELFF	TGTGCCAGCAGGCAGGAGAACACCGGGGAGCTGTTTTTT
TRBV6-1	NA	TRBJ1-5	NA	CASSFDTGSNQPQHF	TGTGCCAGCAGTTTTGACACAGGCTCTAATCAGCCCCAGCATTTT
TRBV2	once	TRBJ2-7	NA	CASSESTQRGADEQYF	TGTGCCAGCAGTGAATCAACCCAGAGGGGGGCCGACGAGCAGTACTTC
TRBV2	NA	TRBJ1-1	TRBD1	CASSTGQGNTEAFF	TGTGCCAGCAGCACAGGACAGGGGAACACTGAAGCTTTCTTT